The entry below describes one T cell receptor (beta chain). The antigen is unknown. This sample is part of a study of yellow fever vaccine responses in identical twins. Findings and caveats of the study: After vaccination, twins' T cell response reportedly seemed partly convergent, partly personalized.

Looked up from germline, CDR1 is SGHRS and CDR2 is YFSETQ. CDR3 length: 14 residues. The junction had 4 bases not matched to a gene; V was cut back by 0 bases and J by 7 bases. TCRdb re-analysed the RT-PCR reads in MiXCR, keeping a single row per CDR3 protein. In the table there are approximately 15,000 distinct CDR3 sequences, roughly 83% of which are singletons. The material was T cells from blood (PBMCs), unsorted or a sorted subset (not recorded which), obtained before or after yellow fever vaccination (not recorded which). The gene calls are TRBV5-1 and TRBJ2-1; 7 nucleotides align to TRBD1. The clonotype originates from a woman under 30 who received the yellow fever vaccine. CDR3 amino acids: CASSLGQGWNEQFF. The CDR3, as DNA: TGCGCCAGCAGCTTGGGACAGGGTTGGAATGAGCAGTTCTTC.